This TCR beta chain was identified during a study of blood T cell repertoires in COVID-19. V lost 2 bases, J lost 13 bases, and 8 bases stayed unmatched. Germline values: CDR1 LGHNA, CDR2 YNFKEQ. The CDR3 consists of 13 residues. In the source study's methods: Quantification of nucleated cells was approximated via reference gene primer amplification. Sequencing was performed with immunoSEQ multiplex PCR; in TCRdb, only in-frame clones are kept and a portion is missing. V and J calls and clone size are as listed in that table; D and trimming were resolved from the DNA. The sample carries 85,000 to 110,000 clones, around nine tenths recorded once.

This TCR was recovered from a woman aged 80 or over in a cohort sampled during active COVID-19. This chain connects TRBV4-2 to TRBJ1-1, with TRBD1 matching 9 bases. Input material: peripheral blood. The CDR3 reads CASSQWDRVIVFF. Here the CDR3 DNA reads TGTGCCAGCAGCCAATGGGACAGGGTCATCGTTTTCTTT.